One sample yielded the 8 T cell receptor beta chains listed below, sequenced in a study of T cells in Graves' hyperthyroidism and ophthalmopathy. RNA transcripts gave rise to amplified TCR beta CDR3 regions. An initial round of RT-PCR targeting the TCR CDR3 relied on the HTBI primer set. MiXCR was run by TCRdb on the multiplex PCR reads, yielding one entry per CDR3 protein. Here the sample spans hundreds of thousands of distinct CDR3 sequences, around 39% being singletons. The sequenced sample consisted of blood. These receptors were taken from a man younger than 30 with Graves' hyperthyroidism.

There are a few counts of this clonotype. V gene TRBV7-9 combines with J gene TRBJ2-7, with D perhaps TRBD1 (6 bases). Germline CDR1 and CDR2: SEHNR and FQNEAQ (reference sequence). The CDR3 extends over 16 amino acids. Trimming took off 4 bases at V and 0 bases at J, with 16 bases between the two ends. CDR3 sequence reads: CASSSIAGTSSYEQYF. The CDR3, as DNA: TGTGCCAGCAGCTCAATTGCCGGGACAAGCTCCTACGAGCAGTACTTC.

This clonotype came up many times. This chain joins TRBV29-1 and TRBJ2-7; no clear D gene. CDR1 and CDR2 from the germline V gene are SQVTM and ANQGSEA. V lost 3 bases and J 9 bases, leaving 12 bases between the germline ends. The CDR3 totals 11 residues. CDR3 in amino acids: CSVEVRSAQYF. The CDR3 coding sequence is TGCAGCGTTGAGGTCCGATCAGCGCAGTACTTC.

Note on this clonotype: A read error is possible here, since a much larger clone lies one base away. The chain is built from TRBV20-1 and TRBJ2-5; 11 positions match TRBD2. CDR3 length: 14 residues. Germline V gene data show CDR1 as DFQATT and CDR2 as SNEGSKA (reference sequence). The V and J ends lost 6 bases and 0 bases, in that order; junction bases with no gene match: 3. CDR3 sequence (DNA): TGCAGTGCGCGACTAGCGGGGTACCAAGAGACCCAGTACTTC. This gives the protein CSARLAGYQETQYF.

For the CDR3, the DNA is TGTGCCAGCACTACCGGACAGGGATCACCCCTCCACTTT. Its protein product is CASTTGQGSPLHF. This chain connects TRBV25-1 to TRBJ1-6; 8 bases align to TRBD1. The germline CDR1 and CDR2 sequences are MGHDK and SYGVNS. The V gene end was trimmed by 7 bases and the J gene end by 10 bases; junction bases not matched to a gene: 6. The CDR3 has 13 residues.

V is TRBV19 and J is TRBJ2-7, with 12 bases identical to TRBD1. The V gene's germline CDR1 is LNHDA and CDR2 SQIVND (reference sequence). The CDR3 is 16 amino acids. Trimming cost V 3 bases and J 2 bases; bases outside gene matches: 5. The CDR3 region has the DNA TGTGCCAGTAGTATGGCGGGACAGGGGGCGACCTACGAGCAGTACTTC. Amino acids: CASSMAGQGATYEQYF.

The chain combines TRBV7-9 with TRBJ2-5, with TRBD2 matching over 12 bases. The V and J ends lost 5 bases and 0 bases, in that order; junction bases with no gene match: 10. CDR1 SEHNR and CDR2 FQNEAQ come from the germline V gene (reference sequence). The CDR3 sequence is 18 residues long. CDR3 residues: CASSPVAASGGDQETQYF. The CDR3 bases are TGTGCCAGCAGCCCCGTAGCGGCTAGCGGGGGGGACCAAGAGACCCAGTACTTC.

This clonotype was seen at least ten times. J is TRBJ1-5 and V is TRBV2; TRBD1 is a possible D gene (6 bases). The CDR3 is 16 amino acids. Trimming took off 3 bases at V and 2 bases at J, with 14 bases between the two ends. Germline CDR1 is SNHLY and CDR2 is FYNNEI. CDR3 DNA sequence: TGTGCCAGCAGTGAGCATGGACAGTTGGGCAATCAGCCCCAGCATTTT. Its protein product is CASSEHGQLGNQPQHF.

This clonotype has a handful of counts. This chain joins TRBV4-3 and TRBJ1-5, with unresolved D. The V end lost 0 bases, the J end lost 5 bases, and 8 bases lay between the germline ends. Germline CDR1 reads LGHNA; CDR2 reads YSLEER. CDR3 length equals 14 residues. The CDR3 here is CASSQERVDQPQHF. The CDR3 nucleotides read TGCGCCAGCAGCCAAGAGCGGGTCGATCAGCCCCAGCATTTT.